This T cell receptor (beta chain) was recovered during a study of blood T cell repertoires in COVID-19. Per the study methods: For nucleated cells, counts were estimated from reference gene primer amplification. Generated by immunoSEQ multiplex PCR, the TCRdb table keeps only in-frame clones and is missing some. Clonal size and the V and J genes are those of that table, whereas D and trimming came from the DNA. This sample has more than 200,000 clones, with roughly 80% found just once. Germline values: CDR1 LNHDA, CDR2 SQIVND (reference sequence). J lost 5 bases, V lost 6 bases, and 6 bases had no gene match. The CDR3 sequence is 14 residues long.

The sample consisted of PBMCs or T cells enriched from blood (not recorded which). This receptor was taken from a man aged 55 to 70 who had recovered from COVID-19. This sequence joins TRBV19 and TRBJ2-3, with 9 bases identical to TRBD1. CDR3 amino acids: CASREDRGKDTQYF. The CDR3 region has the DNA TGTGCCAGTAGGGAGGACAGGGGCAAAGATACGCAGTATTTT.